This is a list of T cell receptor beta chains from one sample in a study of CD8+ T cells in alopecia areata. Data came from immunoSEQ multiplex PCR; TCRdb stores just in-frame clones and leaves some out. The table has over 200,000 clones, more than 45% seen once; the top ten hold approximately 0.5%. Material: CD4+ T cells sorted from blood, obtained at week 0. All receptors derive from a human donor with alopecia areata. Both conserved end residues are part of each CDR3. The D gene is left open where the match is weak. Expanded clones get a size class; other rows say once, few or many, or leave the size out.

clone size,D gene,V gene,J gene,CDR3 DNA,CDR3 protein
-,-,TRBV18,TRBJ2-7,TGTGCCAGCTCACCCGGTAGTGTGTTCTACGAGCAGTACTTC,CASSPGSVFYEQYF
-,-,TRBV29-1,TRBJ2-5,TGCAGCGTTGAAGATTTTCCAGACCAAGAGACCCAGTACTTC,CSVEDFPDQETQYF
-,-,TRBV4-1,TRBJ2-5,TGCGCCAGCAGCCAAGACGGCCGGGGGAGGTGGGAGACCCAGTACTTC,CASSQDGRGRWETQYF
-,-,TRBV28,TRBJ1-5,TGTGCCAGCAGTTTACGGGCAGACGGCAATCAGCCCCAGCATTTT,CASSLRADGNQPQHF
few,TRBD2,TRBV25-1,TRBJ2-7,TGTGCCAGCAGGCCGGGAGGTAGCACCTACGAGCAGTACTTC,CASRPGGSTYEQYF
-,-,TRBV2,TRBJ2-1,TGTGCCAGCAGTACCGGGAGAGGCGGTTACAATGAGCAGTTCTTC,CASSTGRGGYNEQFF
-,TRBD2,TRBV4-2,TRBJ2-7,TGTGCCAGCAGCCAGCTAGCGGGAGGTGTAAACGAGCAGTACTTC,CASSQLAGGVNEQYF
-,-,TRBV30,TRBJ1-5,TGTGCCTGGGCACAGGATAGCAATCAGCCCCAGCATTTT,CAWAQDSNQPQHF
once,TRBD2,TRBV5-1,TRBJ2-3,TGCGCCAGCAGCTTGGGTAGCGGGGGAGATACGCAGTATTTT,CASSLGSGGDTQYF
-,TRBD1,TRBV6-4,TRBJ1-1,TGTGCCAGCAGTGAGGCAGGGGGCAGGACTGAAGCTTTCTTT,CASSEAGGRTEAFF
-,-,TRBV30,TRBJ2-1,TGTGCCTGGACCCTTGAGGGAGCCACCTACAATGAGCAGTTCTTC,CAWTLEGATYNEQFF
-,TRBD1,TRBV30,TRBJ2-7,TGTGCCTGGAGCTTAAATCCGGGACAGGGAGCCTACGAGCAGTACTTC,CAWSLNPGQGAYEQYF
few,-,TRBV6-1,TRBJ2-2,TGTGCCAGCAGTGTAGGGAAGAACACCGGGGAGCTGTTTTTT,CASSVGKNTGELFF
-,TRBD1,TRBV7-8,TRBJ1-1,TGTGCCAGCAGCTTGTCGGCACAGGGGTCTGAAGCTTTCTTT,CASSLSAQGSEAFF
once,-,TRBV5-1,TRBJ2-7,TGCGCCAGCAGCTTGGAAGGACCTACCTACGAGCAGTACTTC,CASSLEGPTYEQYF
-,-,TRBV7-8,TRBJ2-7,TGTGCCAGCAGCTTAGTATCGTGGGAGCAGTACTTC,CASSLVSWEQYF
once,TRBD1,TRBV12-5,TRBJ1-1,TGTGCTAGTCGGTTCCGGGACAGGGGGCCGAACACTGAAGCTTTCTTT,CASRFRDRGPNTEAFF
few,-,TRBV29-1,TRBJ2-7,TGCAGCGTCGGAACCCTAGACGAGCAGTACTTC,CSVGTLDEQYF
-,TRBD1,TRBV29-1,TRBJ1-3,TGCAGCGTTGAAGGGGACAGAGAAAACACCATATATTTT,CSVEGDRENTIYF
-,-,TRBV6-5,TRBJ1-2,TGTGCCAGCAGTCCGGGGCAGGGGCTTGGTGGCTACACCTTC,CASSPGQGLGGYTF
-,TRBD1,TRBV30,TRBJ1-6,TGTGCCTCCGCCATCGGACAGGGGGCGTTTTCACCCCTCCACTTT,CASAIGQGAFSPLHF
few,-,TRBV29-1,TRBJ1-1,TGCAGCGTTGAAGGTACAGGCTGGAAAGCTTTCTTT,CSVEGTGWKAFF
-,-,TRBV10-3,TRBJ1-3,TGTGCCATCCGAGGTTTCTCTGGAAACACCATATATTTT,CAIRGFSGNTIYF
-,-,TRBV4-1,TRBJ2-6,TGCGCCAGCAGCCGTCAGGGCCTGGTACTGGGGGCCAACGTCCTGACTTTC,CASSRQGLVLGANVLTF
-,TRBD1,TRBV29-1,TRBJ1-1,TGCAGCGGACAGGGGTTGCTACGGCCGTCTGAAGCTTTCTTT,CSGQGLLRPSEAFF
-,-,TRBV6-5,TRBJ1-3,TGTGCCAGCGGTACCGATGGTCACACCATATATTTT,CASGTDGHTIYF
once,TRBD1,TRBV6-6,TRBJ1-5,TGTGCCAGCAGTTACAGGGACAGGGGGTACCAGCCCCAGCATTTT,CASSYRDRGYQPQHF
-,TRBD2,TRBV4-2,TRBJ2-3,TGTGCCAGCAGCCAAGATCGCCTCCTAGCGGGGGCCCCAGATACGCAGTATTTT,CASSQDRLLAGAPDTQYF
-,-,TRBV18,TRBJ1-2,TGTGCCAGCTCACCACCGGCAGGGGATGGCTACACCTTC,CASSPPAGDGYTF
few,-,TRBV11-1,TRBJ2-6,TGTGCCAGCAGCTACACGGGCGGAGTCTCTGGGGCCAACGTCCTGACTTTC,CASSYTGGVSGANVLTF
-,-,TRBV29-1,TRBJ1-1,TGCAGCGTTCGGGAGAACACTGAAGCTTTCTTT,CSVRENTEAFF
-,TRBD1,TRBV30,TRBJ1-1,TGTGCCTGGTCTCCGGGACAGAAGAACACTGAAGCTTTCTTT,CAWSPGQKNTEAFF
-,TRBD1,TRBV5-1,TRBJ2-4,TGCGCCAGCAGCAGGGACAGTGCCGCCAAAAACATTCAGTACTTC,CASSRDSAAKNIQYF
-,TRBD1,TRBV19,TRBJ1-5,TGTGCCAGTAGTCCTGGGACAGGGTTCGATCAGCCCCAGCATTTT,CASSPGTGFDQPQHF
-,-,TRBV7-9,TRBJ1-5,TGTGCCAGCAGCTCCACGCAGGGGAATCAGCCCCAGCATTTT,CASSSTQGNQPQHF
-,-,TRBV5-6,TRBJ2-4,TGTGCCAGCAGCTTGGGACAGGTAGAAGGAAACATTCAGTACTTC,CASSLGQVEGNIQYF
-,-,TRBV7-3,TRBJ1-2,TGTGCCAGCAGCTTAATCGCGCGGGAAGGCTACACCTTC,CASSLIAREGYTF
-,-,TRBV4-1,TRBJ2-5,TGCGCCAGCAGCCTCCTGCTGGGGGAGACCCAGTACTTC,CASSLLLGETQYF
-,TRBD2,TRBV6-6,TRBJ2-3,TGTGCCAGCAGTTATGACGGGAGGGATACGCAGTATTTT,CASSYDGRDTQYF
-,TRBD1,TRBV20-1,TRBJ1-2,TGCAGTGCCCTGGACAGGTCTGGCTACACCTTC,CSALDRSGYTF
-,-,TRBV7-2,TRBJ2-7,TGTGCCAGCAGCTTAGTCGCAGGGTCACACGAGCAGTACTTC,CASSLVAGSHEQYF
-,-,TRBV19,TRBJ2-3,TGTGCCAGTAGTTTTAGGACAGATACGCAGTATTTT,CASSFRTDTQYF
-,-,TRBV6-5,TRBJ2-2,TGTGCCAGCAGCCAACCCCCCGGGGGTGGGGGGGAGCTGTTTTTT,CASSQPPGGGGELFF
once,TRBD2,TRBV6-6,TRBJ2-5,TGTGCCAGCAGACGACTAGCGAGACAAGAGACCCAGTACTTC,CASRRLARQETQYF
-,-,TRBV6-5,TRBJ1-5,TGTGCCAGCAGTTCCCGGGCCAGCAATCAGCCCCAGCATTTT,CASSSRASNQPQHF
once,-,TRBV4-1,TRBJ1-2,TGCGCCAGCAGCCAAGTATTTATTGGGGCGAGCGGTGGCTACACCTTC,CASSQVFIGASGGYTF
-,-,TRBV29-1,TRBJ2-5,TGCAGCGTTGGGGTGCAGACCCAGTACTTC,CSVGVQTQYF
few,TRBD2,TRBV7-3,TRBJ2-1,TGTGCCAGCAGCTTAATGATGCCGCGCGCGGGGGACAATGAGCAGTTCTTC,CASSLMMPRAGDNEQFF